These 7 T cell receptor beta chains were all obtained from the same sample, sequenced in a study of response to subunit inactivated influenza vaccine. TCRdb recomputed calls from the RT-PCR reads with MiXCR, one row per CDR3 protein. This sample has about 500,000 distinct CDR3 sequences; approximately 17% occur once, and the top ten carry less than 4%. The source was CD4+ T cells sorted from PBMCs, collected less than 30 months after vaccination. The receptors come from a man between 50 and 70 years old who received an inactivated influenza vaccine.

This clonotype turned up a few times. V usage is TRBV12-3 or TRBV12-4 and J usage is TRBJ2-5; 9 bases map to TRBD1. The V and J ends lost 9 bases and 5 bases, in that order; junction bases with no gene match: 7. The length of the CDR3 is 13 residues. This CDR3 is CASQQGAWETQYF. The CDR3, as DNA: TGTGCCAGTCAACAGGGGGCGTGGGAGACCCAGTACTTC.

There are a few counts of this clonotype. This rearrangement joins TRBV5-1 to TRBJ2-5; a possible D gene is TRBD1 (6 bases). The CDR3 extends over 15 amino acids. Germline V gene lookup returns CDR1 SGHRS and CDR2 YFSETQ. V lost 3 bases and J lost 3, with 15 bases in between. As DNA, the CDR3 is TGCGCCAGCAGCTACTCATGGGGGCGAGAAGAGACCCAGTACTTC. Its protein is CASSYSWGREETQYF.

This sequence joins TRBV11-2 and TRBJ1-5; D gene uncertain. The CDR3 totals 15 residues. V lost 0 bases and J 4 bases, leaving 10 bases between the germline ends. Germline V gives CDR1 SGHAT, CDR2 FQNNGV. The CDR3 loop is CASSLDLTPNQPQHF. CDR3 nucleotides: TGTGCCAGCAGCTTAGATCTTACACCTAATCAGCCCCAGCATTTT.

The chain carries TRBV7-2 and TRBJ2-7, with D maybe TRBD2 (6 bases). Germline loops: CDR1 SGHTA, CDR2 FQGNSA. CDR3 length equals 16 residues. V gave up 1 base and J gave up 3 bases, with 16 bases separating them. CDR3 sequence: CASSLVLAGFHYEQYF. CDR3 DNA sequence: TGTGCCAGCAGCTTAGTTCTGGCGGGGTTTCACTACGAGCAGTACTTC.

The chain couples TRBV7-9 to TRBJ2-7; 11 bases agree with TRBD2. The germline V gene encodes CDR1 SEHNR and CDR2 FQNEAQ (reference sequence). The CDR3 covers 16 residues. The trim removed 1 base at V and 4 bases at J, leaving 6 bases unmatched. The CDR3 reads CASSLVQLAGVYEQYF. DNA of the CDR3: TGTGCCAGCAGCTTAGTTCAACTAGCGGGAGTATACGAGCAGTACTTC.

J is TRBJ2-5 and V is TRBV25-1; TRBD2 matches 8 bases. The V gene end was trimmed by 5 bases and the J gene end by 5 bases; junction bases not matched to a gene: 7. The CDR3 contains 14 residues. Germline V gives CDR1 MGHDK, CDR2 SYGVNS. The CDR3 bases are TGTGCCAGCAGTTCGGGGACTAGATTCGAGACCCAGTACTTC. This translates into CASSSGTRFETQYF.

The J gene is TRBJ2-2, the V gene TRBV9; D possibly corresponds to TRBD2 (6 bases). The germline V gene encodes CDR1 SGDLS and CDR2 YYNGEE. The CDR3 runs 15 residues. V lost 1 base, J lost 0 bases, and 7 bases lay in between. In nucleotides, the CDR3 is TGTGCCAGCAGCGTAATAGCGGCGAACACCGGGGAGCTGTTTTTT. It translates to CASSVIAANTGELFF.